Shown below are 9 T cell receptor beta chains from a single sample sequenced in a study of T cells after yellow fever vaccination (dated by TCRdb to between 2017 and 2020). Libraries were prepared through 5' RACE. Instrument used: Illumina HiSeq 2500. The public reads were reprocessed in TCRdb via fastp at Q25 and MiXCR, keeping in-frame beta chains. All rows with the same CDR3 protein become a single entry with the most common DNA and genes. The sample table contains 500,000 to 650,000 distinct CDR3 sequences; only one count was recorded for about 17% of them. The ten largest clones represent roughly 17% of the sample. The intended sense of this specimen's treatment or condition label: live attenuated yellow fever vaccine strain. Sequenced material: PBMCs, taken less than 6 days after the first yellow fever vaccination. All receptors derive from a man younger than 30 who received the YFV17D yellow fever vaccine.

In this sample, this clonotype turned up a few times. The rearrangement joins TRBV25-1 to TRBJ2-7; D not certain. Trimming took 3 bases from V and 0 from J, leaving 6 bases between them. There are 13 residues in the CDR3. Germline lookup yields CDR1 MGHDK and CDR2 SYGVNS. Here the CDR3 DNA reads TGTGCCAGCAGTGATTCTATCTCCTACGAGCAGTACTTC. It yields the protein CASSDSISYEQYF.

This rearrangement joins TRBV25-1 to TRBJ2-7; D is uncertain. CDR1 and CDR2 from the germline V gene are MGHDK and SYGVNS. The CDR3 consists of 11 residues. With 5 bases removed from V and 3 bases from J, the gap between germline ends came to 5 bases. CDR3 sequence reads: CASSKNYEQYF. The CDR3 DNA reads TGTGCCAGCAGTAAAAACTACGAGCAGTACTTC.

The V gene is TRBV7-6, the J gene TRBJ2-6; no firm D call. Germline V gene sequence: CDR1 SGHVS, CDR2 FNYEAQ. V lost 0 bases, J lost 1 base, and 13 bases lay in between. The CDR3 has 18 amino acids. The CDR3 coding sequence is TGTGCCAGCAGCTTAGCCGCTGACTGGTTGTCTGGGGCCAACGTCCTGACTTTC. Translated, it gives CASSLAADWLSGANVLTF.

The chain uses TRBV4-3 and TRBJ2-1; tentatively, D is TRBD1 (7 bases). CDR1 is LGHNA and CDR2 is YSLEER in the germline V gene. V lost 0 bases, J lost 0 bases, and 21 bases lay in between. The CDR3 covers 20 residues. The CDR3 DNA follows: TGCGCCAGCAGCCAAGATGGGGGGACAGAATTCCTGAGCTCCTACAATGAGCAGTTCTTC. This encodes CASSQDGGTEFLSSYNEQFF.

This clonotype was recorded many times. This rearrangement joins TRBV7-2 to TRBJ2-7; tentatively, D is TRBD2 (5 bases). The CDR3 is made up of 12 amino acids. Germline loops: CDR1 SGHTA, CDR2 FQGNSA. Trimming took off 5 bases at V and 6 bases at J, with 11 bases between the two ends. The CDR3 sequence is CASSITRGEQYF. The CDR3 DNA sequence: TGTGCCAGCAGCATCACTAGAGGCGAGCAGTACTTC.

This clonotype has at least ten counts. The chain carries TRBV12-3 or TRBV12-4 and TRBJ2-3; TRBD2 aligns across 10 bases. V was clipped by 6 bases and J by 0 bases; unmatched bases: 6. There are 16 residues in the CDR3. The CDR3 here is CASRASGGLSTDTQYF. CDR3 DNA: TGTGCCAGCAGGGCTAGCGGGGGCCTGAGCACAGATACGCAGTATTTT.

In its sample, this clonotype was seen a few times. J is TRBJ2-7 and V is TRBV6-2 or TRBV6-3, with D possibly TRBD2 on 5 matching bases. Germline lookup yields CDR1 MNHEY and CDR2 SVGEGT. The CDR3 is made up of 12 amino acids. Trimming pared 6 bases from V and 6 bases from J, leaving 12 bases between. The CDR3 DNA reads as TGTGCCAGCAGCTTTCAAGGGAGCGAGCAGTACGTC. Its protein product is CASSFQGSEQYV.

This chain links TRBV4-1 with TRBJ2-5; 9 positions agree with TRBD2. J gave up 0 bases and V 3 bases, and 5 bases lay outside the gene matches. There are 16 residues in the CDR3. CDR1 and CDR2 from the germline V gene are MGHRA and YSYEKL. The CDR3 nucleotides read TGCGCCAGCAGCCAGGTTCTAGCGGGGTACCAAGAGACCCAGTACTTC. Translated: CASSQVLAGYQETQYF.

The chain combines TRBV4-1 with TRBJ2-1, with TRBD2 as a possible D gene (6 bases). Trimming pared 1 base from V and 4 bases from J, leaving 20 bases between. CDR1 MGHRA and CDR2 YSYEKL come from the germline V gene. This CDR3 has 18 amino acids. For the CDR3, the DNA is TGCGCCAGCAGCCAAGGCCCCCTATCGGGGACTCCTTACAATGAGCAGTTCTTC. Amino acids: CASSQGPLSGTPYNEQFF.